Listed here are 19 T cell receptor beta chains from one sample, sequenced in a study of blood T cell repertoires in COVID-19. Generated by immunoSEQ multiplex PCR, the TCRdb table keeps only in-frame clones and is missing some. The data show about 90,000 clones, 81% seen once. The sequencing sample was made of peripheral blood. The receptors derive from a man of 80 years or more with active or convalescent COVID-19.

V gene TRBV5-5 combines with J gene TRBJ2-5; D gene ambiguous. The CDR3 totals 14 residues. The germline V gene encodes CDR1 SGHKS and CDR2 YYEKEE (reference sequence). V lost 0 bases, J lost 2 bases, and 8 bases lay in between. The CDR3 DNA reads TGTGCCAGCAGCTTGGGGGCAAGACAAGAGACCCAGTACTTC. As protein: CASSLGARQETQYF.

CDR3 DNA: TGTGCCAGCAGCCCGCGACAGGGGTGGAACACTGAAGCTTTCTTT. This codes for CASSPRQGWNTEAFF. The chain links TRBV3-1 (or the pseudogene TRBV3-2) to TRBJ1-1; TRBD1 matches at 8 bases. CDR3 length: 15 residues. Germline CDR1 and CDR2: LGHDT and YNNKEL (reference sequence). V shed 4 bases and J 1 base; nucleotides not matched to a gene: 5.

Only one count was recorded for this clone. CDR3 amino acids: CASSWGDRGIQYF. CDR3 sequence (DNA): TGTGCCAGCAGCTGGGGGGACAGGGGCATTCAGTACTTC. The chain recombines TRBV7-9 with TRBJ2-4, with TRBD1 matching over 10 bases. This CDR3 has 13 amino acids. From germline, CDR1 is SEHNR and CDR2 FQNEAQ (reference sequence). J was trimmed by 9 bases and V by 4 bases; bases with no gene match: 3.

The chain combines TRBV28 with TRBJ2-5; 7 bases match TRBD2. J gave up 5 bases and V 2 bases, and 11 bases lay outside the gene matches. The CDR3 contains 16 residues. The germline V gene encodes CDR1 MDHEN and CDR2 SYDVKM. The CDR3 region is CASSLSLQGGRETQYF. The CDR3 DNA sequence: TGTGCCAGCAGTTTAAGTCTCCAGGGAGGGCGGGAGACCCAGTACTTC.

This rearrangement joins TRBV15 to TRBJ2-4; the match to TRBD1 covers 7 bases. V was pared by 1 base and J by 0 bases, with 12 bases of the junction left unmatched. Germline CDR1 reads LNHNV; CDR2 reads YYDKDF (reference sequence). The length of the CDR3 is 19 residues. The CDR3 spells CATSRGGLTGALAKNIQYF. The CDR3 DNA sequence: TGTGCCACCAGCAGAGGAGGGCTAACAGGGGCCCTAGCCAAAAACATTCAGTACTTC.

The chain recombines TRBV19 with TRBJ2-5; 9 bases align to TRBD2. CDR1 LNHDA and CDR2 SQIVND come from the germline V gene (reference sequence). The CDR3 has 12 residues. V lost 10 bases and J lost 5; bases outside the gene matches: 5. The CDR3 sequence: CATAGGRETQYF. DNA of the CDR3: TGTGCCACCGCGGGGGGGAGGGAGACCCAGTACTTC.

V is TRBV6-1 and J is TRBJ1-6; D gene ambiguous. CDR1 MNHNS and CDR2 SASEGT come from the germline V gene. The V end was cut by 2 bases, the J end by 8 bases, with 4 bases between. The length of the CDR3 is 12 residues. This CDR3 is CASSEIYSPLHF. CDR3 nucleotides: TGTGCCAGCAGTGAAATATATTCACCCCTCCACTTT.

The V gene is TRBV5-6, the J gene TRBJ1-2, with D possibly being TRBD1 (6 bases). The germline gives CDR1 SGHDT, CDR2 YYEEEE. V lost 3 bases to trimming and J lost 6 bases, with 9 bases between them. The CDR3 sequence is 12 residues long. The CDR3 DNA reads TGTGCCAGCAGCTCGGGACAACATGGCTACACCTTC. It specifies CASSSGQHGYTF.

V usage is TRBV5-1 and J usage is TRBJ2-7, with D possibly matching TRBD1 (5 bases). CDR1 and CDR2 from the germline V gene are SGHRS and YFSETQ. Deletions cut 0 bases from V and 5 bases from J, with 18 bases between. This CDR3 region has 16 residues. The CDR3 protein is CASSLGGAAGFHEQYF. CDR3 DNA: TGCGCCAGCAGCTTGGGAGGTGCGGCAGGGTTTCACGAGCAGTACTTC. Full variable domain (remainder filled in from reference TRBV5-1 and TRBJ2-7): KAGVTQTPRYLIKTRGQQVTLSCSPISGHRSVSWYQQTPGQGLQFLFEYFSETQRNKGNFPGRFSGRQFSNSRSEMNVSTLELGDSALYLCASSLGGAAGFHEQYFGPGTRLTVT.

The chain employs TRBV7-2 and TRBJ1-1; D remains unclear. CDR3 length equals 14 residues. Germline CDR1 is SGHTA and CDR2 is FQGNSA. V shed 5 bases and J shed 7 bases, with 17 bases lying between them. The CDR3 DNA reads TGTGCCAGCAGCCCCTCCAGGACTCGGATTGAAGCTTTCTTT. It codes for CASSPSRTRIEAFF.

The chain links TRBV19 to TRBJ1-1; D not resolved. V was clipped by 6 bases and J by 8 bases, with 22 bases between them. Germline V gene sequence: CDR1 LNHDA, CDR2 SQIVND (reference sequence). The CDR3 covers 15 residues. The CDR3: CASSIPGSPTVEAFF. For the CDR3, the DNA is TGTGCCAGTAGCATCCCCGGGAGCCCCACTGTGGAAGCTTTCTTT.

Remarks on this clone: A read error may explain this, as a much larger clone is one base away. The sample carries other DNA sequences with the same CDR3. CDR3 sequence (DNA): TGTGCCAGCAGTGAATGGAGCGGGGGGGCGGGGGAGACCCAGTACTTC. Translation gives CASSEWSGGAGETQYF. V usage is TRBV2 and J usage is TRBJ2-5, with 10 bases matching TRBD2. CDR1 SNHLY and CDR2 FYNNEI come from the germline V gene. V was pared by 2 bases and J by 5 bases, with 8 bases of the junction left unmatched. The CDR3 covers 16 residues.

CDR3 in DNA: TGTGCCTGGAGTGGTGGTAGCGAGGACAATGAGCAGTTCTTC. Residues: CAWSGGSEDNEQFF. The gene calls are TRBV30 and TRBJ2-1; D perhaps matches TRBD2 (5 bases). With 1 base removed from V and 5 bases from J, the gap between germline ends came to 12 bases. The V gene's germline CDR1 is GTSNPN and CDR2 SVGIG (reference sequence). The CDR3 sequence is 14 residues long.

The chain is built from TRBV5-4 and TRBJ2-3; 7 positions agree with TRBD2. Germline-derived CDR1 and CDR2 are SGHNT and YYREEE (reference sequence). This CDR3 has 18 amino acids. With V trimmed by 0 bases and J by 3 bases, 13 bases remained unmatched. CDR3 sequence: CASSLVGAGERRTDTQYF. The CDR3 bases are TGTGCCAGCAGCTTGGTTGGTGCGGGGGAGCGAAGAACAGATACGCAGTATTTT.

This clone was detected once. The chain has TRBV30 and TRBJ2-2; TRBD1 matches 7 bases. The CDR3 contains 13 residues. J gave up 7 bases and V 3 bases, and 5 bases lay outside the gene matches. From germline, CDR1 is GTSNPN and CDR2 SVGIG (reference sequence). The CDR3 spells CAWRSRGRGELFF. The DNA of the CDR3 is TGTGCCTGGAGATCAAGGGGGCGCGGGGAGCTGTTTTTT.

The sample holds a few counts of this clone. The chain combines TRBV2 with TRBJ2-5; D might be TRBD2 (6 bases). The CDR3 has 11 amino acids. Trimming pared 7 bases from V and 5 bases from J, leaving 8 bases between. Per germline, CDR1 SNHLY and CDR2 FYNNEI. DNA for the CDR3: TGTGCCAGCATGGCGGGGGAGACCCAGTACTTC. It specifies CASMAGETQYF.

V is TRBV5-1 and J is TRBJ1-1; perhaps TRBD1 as D (5 bases). The CDR3 has 13 amino acids. Germline-derived CDR1 and CDR2 are SGHRS and YFSETQ. Trimming cost V 3 bases and J 3 bases, with 9 bases left between them. The CDR3 spells CASSWGEDTEAFF. DNA for the CDR3: TGCGCCAGCAGCTGGGGGGAGGACACTGAAGCTTTCTTT. Combining the CDR3 with reference TRBV5-1 and TRBJ1-1 gives the whole variable domain KAGVTQTPRYLIKTRGQQVTLSCSPISGHRSVSWYQQTPGQGLQFLFEYFSETQRNKGNFPGRFSGRQFSNSRSEMNVSTLELGDSALYLCASSWGEDTEAFFGQGTRLTVV.

This rearrangement joins TRBV5-4 to TRBJ2-1, with D possibly being TRBD1 (6 bases). Trimming took off 4 bases at V and 6 bases at J, with 17 bases between the two ends. This CDR3 is built from 15 residues. The V gene's germline CDR1 is SGHNT and CDR2 YYREEE (reference sequence). The CDR3 bases are TGTGCCAGCAGCCCCAGGGGCCCTGGGCGCAATGAGCAGTTCTTC. Translated: CASSPRGPGRNEQFF.

The rearrangement joins TRBV28 to TRBJ1-6; D gene uncertain. Trimming left V 3 bases short and J 13 bases short, with 10 bases between. Per the germline V gene, CDR1 is MDHEN and CDR2 is SYDVKM. The CDR3 sequence is 12 residues long. In DNA, the CDR3 is TGTGCCAGCAGTTTGGGCATTCCGCCCCTCCACTTT. Its protein is CASSLGIPPLHF.